This T cell receptor (beta chain) was recorded in a study of blood T cell repertoires in COVID-19. About the study: Whether acute or convalescent, the COVID-19 samples came from the United States, Italy and Spain. T cells, B-cell-depleted T cells, or PBMCs supplied cDNA or gDNA.

In the authors' workflow: The authors estimated nucleated cell counts from reference gene primer amplification. Clones were sequenced by immunoSEQ multiplex PCR, and TCRdb holds only the in-frame ones, with some missing. V, J and clone size are those of that table, while D and trimming were read from the DNA. This sample yields around 20,000 clones, of which around nine tenths are seen a single time; around 10% belongs to the top ten. The CDR3 has 17 amino acids. Trimming left V 5 bases short and J 5 bases short, with 22 bases between. Germline V gene sequence: CDR1 SGHTA, CDR2 FQGTGA. The chain couples TRBV7-3 to TRBJ2-1; D is possibly TRBD2 (6 bases). What was sequenced was peripheral blood. The sequence was collected from a human donor in a cohort sampled during active COVID-19. CDR3 loop: CASSPRQGGPTNNEQFF. The CDR3 DNA reads TGTGCCAGCAGCCCTCGCCAGGGAGGCCCTACTAACAATGAGCAGTTCTTC.